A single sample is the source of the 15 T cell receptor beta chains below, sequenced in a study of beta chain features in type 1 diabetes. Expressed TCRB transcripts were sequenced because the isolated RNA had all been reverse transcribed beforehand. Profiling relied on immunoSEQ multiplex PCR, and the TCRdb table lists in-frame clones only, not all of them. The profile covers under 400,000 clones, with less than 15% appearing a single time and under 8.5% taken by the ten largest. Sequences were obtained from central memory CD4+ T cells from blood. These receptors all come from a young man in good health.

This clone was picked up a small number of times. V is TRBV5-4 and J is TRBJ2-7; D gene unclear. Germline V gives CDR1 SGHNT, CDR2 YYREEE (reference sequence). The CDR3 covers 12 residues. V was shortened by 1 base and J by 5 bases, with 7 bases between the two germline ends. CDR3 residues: CASSLWGNEQYV. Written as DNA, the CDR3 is TGTGCCAGCAGCTTGTGGGGTAACGAGCAGTACGTC.

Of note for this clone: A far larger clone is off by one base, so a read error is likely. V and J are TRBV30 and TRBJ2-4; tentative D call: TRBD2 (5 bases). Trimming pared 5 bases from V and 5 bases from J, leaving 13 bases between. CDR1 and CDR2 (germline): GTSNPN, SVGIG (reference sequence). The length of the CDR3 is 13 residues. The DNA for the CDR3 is TGTGCCTGGCTCAACACTAGAGAAAACATTCAGTACTTC. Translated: CAWLNTRENIQYF.

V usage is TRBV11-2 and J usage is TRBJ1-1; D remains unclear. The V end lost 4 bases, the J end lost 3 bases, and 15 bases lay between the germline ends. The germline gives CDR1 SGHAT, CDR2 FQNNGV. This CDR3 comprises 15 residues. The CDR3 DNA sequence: TGTGCCAGCAGCTCATCGCGGTACCCGGACACTGAAGCTTTCTTT. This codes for CASSSSRYPDTEAFF.

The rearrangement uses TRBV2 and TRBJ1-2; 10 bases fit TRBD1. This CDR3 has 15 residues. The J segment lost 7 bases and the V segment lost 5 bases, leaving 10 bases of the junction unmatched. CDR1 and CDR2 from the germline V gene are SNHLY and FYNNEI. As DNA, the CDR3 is TGTGCCAGCAGTCAGTCGGGACAGGGGTTGTTTGGCTACACCTTC. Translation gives CASSQSGQGLFGYTF.

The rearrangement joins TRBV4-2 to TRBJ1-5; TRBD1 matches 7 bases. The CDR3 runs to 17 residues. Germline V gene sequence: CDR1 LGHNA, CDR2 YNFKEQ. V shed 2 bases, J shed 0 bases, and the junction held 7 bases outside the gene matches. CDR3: CASSQRDSRPSNQPQHF. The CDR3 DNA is TGTGCCAGCAGCCAAAGGGACAGTCGCCCTAGCAATCAGCCCCAGCATTTT.

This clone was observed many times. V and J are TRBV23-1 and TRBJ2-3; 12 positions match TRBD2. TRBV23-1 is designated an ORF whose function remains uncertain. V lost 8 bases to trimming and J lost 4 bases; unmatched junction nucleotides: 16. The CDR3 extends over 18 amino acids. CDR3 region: CASFDLPPSGRAADTQYF. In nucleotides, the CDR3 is TGCGCCAGCTTCGATCTTCCCCCTAGCGGGAGGGCCGCAGATACGCAGTATTTT.

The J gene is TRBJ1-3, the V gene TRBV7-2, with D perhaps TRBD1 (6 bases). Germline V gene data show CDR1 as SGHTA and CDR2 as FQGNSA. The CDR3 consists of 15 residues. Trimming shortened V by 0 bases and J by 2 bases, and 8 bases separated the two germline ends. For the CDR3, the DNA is TGTGCCAGCAGCTTAGCCTCAGGGGCTGGAAACACCATATATTTT. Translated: CASSLASGAGNTIYF.

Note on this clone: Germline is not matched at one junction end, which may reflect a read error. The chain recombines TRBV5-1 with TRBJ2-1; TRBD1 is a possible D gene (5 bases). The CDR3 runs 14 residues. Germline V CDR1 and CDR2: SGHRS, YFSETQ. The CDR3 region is CAGSLQVLDNEQFF. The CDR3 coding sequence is TGCGCCGGCAGCTTACAGGTGCTGGACAATGAGCAGTTCTTC.

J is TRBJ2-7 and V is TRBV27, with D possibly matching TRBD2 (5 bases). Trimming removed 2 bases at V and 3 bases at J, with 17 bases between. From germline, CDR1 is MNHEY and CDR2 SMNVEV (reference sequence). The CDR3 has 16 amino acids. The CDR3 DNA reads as TGTGCCAGCAGTTTACCCCGCCCCGGGGTCAGCTACGAGCAGTACTTC. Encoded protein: CASSLPRPGVSYEQYF.

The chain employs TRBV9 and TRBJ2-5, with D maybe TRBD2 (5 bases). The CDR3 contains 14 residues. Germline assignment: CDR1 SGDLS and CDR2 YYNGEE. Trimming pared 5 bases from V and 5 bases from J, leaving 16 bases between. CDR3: CASSLFQRSETQYF. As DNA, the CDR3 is TGTGCCAGCAGTTTGTTTCAGCGGTCGGAGACCCAGTACTTC.

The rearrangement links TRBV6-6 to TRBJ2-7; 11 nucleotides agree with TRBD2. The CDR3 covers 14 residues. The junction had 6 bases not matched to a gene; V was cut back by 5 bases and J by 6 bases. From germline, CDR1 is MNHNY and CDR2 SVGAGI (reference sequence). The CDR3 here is CASSDTSGRAEQYV. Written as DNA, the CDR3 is TGTGCCAGCAGTGATACTAGCGGGAGAGCCGAGCAGTACGTC.

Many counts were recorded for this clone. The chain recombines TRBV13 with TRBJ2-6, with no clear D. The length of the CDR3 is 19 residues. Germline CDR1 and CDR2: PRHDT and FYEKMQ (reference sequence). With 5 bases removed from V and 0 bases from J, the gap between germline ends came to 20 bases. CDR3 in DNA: TGTGCCAGCAGCCCCACTATTAGTCCGGTAAGCTCTGGGGCCAACGTCCTGACTTTC. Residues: CASSPTISPVSSGANVLTF.

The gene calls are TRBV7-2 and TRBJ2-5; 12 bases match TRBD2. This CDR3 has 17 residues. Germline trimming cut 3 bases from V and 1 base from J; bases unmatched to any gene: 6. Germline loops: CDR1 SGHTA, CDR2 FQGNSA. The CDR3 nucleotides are TGTGCCAGCAGCTTCCCCCGGACTAGCGGGATCCAAGAGACCCAGTACTTC. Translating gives CASSFPRTSGIQETQYF.

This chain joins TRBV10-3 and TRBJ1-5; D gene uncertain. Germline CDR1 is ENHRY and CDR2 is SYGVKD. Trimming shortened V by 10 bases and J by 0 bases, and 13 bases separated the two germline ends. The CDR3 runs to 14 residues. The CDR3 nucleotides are TGTGCCACTAATACAGAACATAGCAATCAGCCCCAGCATTTT. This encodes CATNTEHSNQPQHF.

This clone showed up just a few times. CDR3 protein: CASSWGQGAYEQYF. DNA of the CDR3: TGTGCCAGCAGCTGGGGACAGGGGGCCTACGAGCAGTACTTC. V usage is TRBV5-5 and J usage is TRBJ2-7, with 11 positions matching TRBD1. Germline V gene sequence: CDR1 SGHKS, CDR2 YYEKEE (reference sequence). This CDR3 is 14 amino acids long. J was trimmed by 2 bases and V by 3 bases; bases with no gene match: 1. The full variable domain, with the rest looked up from reference TRBV5-5 and TRBJ2-7, is DAGVTQSPTHLIKTRGQQVTLRCSPISGHKSVSWYQQVLGQGPQFIFQYYEKEERGRGNFPDRFSARQFPNYSSELNVNALLLGDSALYLCASSWGQGAYEQYFGPGTRLTVT.